Each of the 15 T cell receptor beta chains below was sequenced from the same sample in a study of Tregs in tolerant kidney transplant recipients. Clones were read by immunoSEQ multiplex PCR, and TCRdb kept only the in-frame ones, dropping some. Its table lists about 52,000 clones. This specimen consisted of CD4+ T cells from blood, obtained before the transplant. The receptors were sampled from a human donor who received a combined kidney and bone marrow transplant.

About this clone itself: Coverage ceases 3 residues before the CDR3 finishes, and the germline J gene fills in the end. The V gene is TRBV19, the J gene TRBJ1-1, with D possibly matching TRBD1 (5 bases). This CDR3 contains 12 residues. Germline V gives CDR1 LNHDA, CDR2 SQIVND (reference sequence). CDR3 DNA (partial): TGTGCCAGTAGTATGTGGGGGGTTGGA. As protein: CASSMWGVG. The CDR3 in full is CASSMWGVGAFF. Complete variable domain (other parts from reference TRBV19 and TRBJ1-1): DGGITQSPKYLFRKEGQNVTLSCEQNLNHDAMYWYRQDPGQGLRLIYYSQIVNDFQKGDIAEGYSVSREKKESFPLTVTSAQKNPTAFYLCASSMWGVGAFFGQGTRLTVV.

A note on this clone: Coverage ceases 3 residues before the CDR3 finishes, and the germline J gene fills in the end. The rearrangement joins TRBV5-1 to TRBJ2-3; 7 bases map to TRBD1. The CDR3 is made up of 16 amino acids. The germline gives CDR1 SGHRS, CDR2 YFSETQ. V trimming: 4 bases; J trimming: 3 bases; junction bases outside the gene matches: 11. The sequenced part of the CDR3 DNA is TGCGCCAGCAGCCCAGAAATCGGGACAGTTACAGATACG. It encodes CASSPEIGTVTDT. The complete CDR3 sequence is CASSPEIGTVTDTQYF.

As regards this clone: The DNA ends 3 residues before the CDR3 does, and the rest of the CDR3 is filled in from the germline J gene. The chain has TRBV20-1 and TRBJ1-2; weak D call: TRBD1 (6 bases). The CDR3 length is 15 residues. Germline V lookup: CDR1 DFQATT, CDR2 SNEGSKA (reference sequence). The chain's CDR3 is CSARDWSGVSGGYTF. The CDR3 bases that were read are TGCAGTGCTAGAGATTGGTCAGGGGTTTCGGGGGGC.

On this clone: The DNA ends 3 residues before the CDR3 does, and the rest of the CDR3 is filled in from the germline J gene. The chain recombines TRBV6-2 or TRBV6-3 with TRBJ1-2, with D unresolved. The germline V gene has CDR1 MNHEY and CDR2 SVGEGT. This CDR3 contains 15 residues. V was trimmed by 7 bases and J by 1 base, leaving 16 bases between them. CDR3 DNA, as far as it was read: TGTGCCAGCACTCAACGTCGGTACAGTAACTATGGC. This gives the protein CASTQRRYSNYG. From start to end, the CDR3 is CASTQRRYSNYGYTF.

A note on this clone: The CDR3 end is not reached by the read, which stops 3 residues before it; the germline J gene fills it in. This chain uses TRBV7-2 with TRBJ2-1; D is possibly TRBD2 (7 bases). The germline V gene encodes CDR1 SGHTA and CDR2 FQGNSA. V was cut by 0 bases and J by 5 bases, with 8 bases left in between. This CDR3 has 14 amino acids. Partial CDR3 DNA: TGTGCCAGCAGCTTAGCGCGGGGGCACAATGAG. Protein: CASSLARGHNE. The CDR3, in full, reads CASSLARGHNEQFF.

As for this clone: Sequencing ends 3 residues short of the CDR3 end; the germline J gene provides the rest. The chain is built from TRBV5-1 and TRBJ2-5; 7 positions match TRBD2. The CDR3 covers 14 residues. With 4 bases clipped from V and 4 bases from J, the junction kept 7 bases outside the gene matches. Germline lookup yields CDR1 SGHRS and CDR2 YFSETQ. CDR3 loop: CASSRSTGGETQYF. CDR3 DNA (partial): TGCGCCAGCAGCCGTAGCACGGGGGGAGAGACC.

With respect to this clone: The DNA ends 3 residues before the CDR3 does, and the rest of the CDR3 is filled in from the germline J gene. The rearrangement joins TRBV2 to TRBJ1-1, with D hard to call. Germline V gene lookup returns CDR1 SNHLY and CDR2 FYNNEI. This CDR3 comprises 14 residues. Trimming cost V 5 bases and J 1 base, with 11 bases left between them. The CDR3 bases that were read are TGTGCCAGCAGTCCATGGTCAGGGAACACTGAA. Protein product: CASSPWSGNTE. The entire CDR3 protein reads CASSPWSGNTEAFF. Combining the CDR3 with reference TRBV2 and TRBJ1-1 gives the whole variable domain EPEVTQTPSHQVTQMGQEVILRCVPISNHLYFYWYRQILGQKVEFLVSFYNNEISEKSEIFDDQFSVERPDGSNFTLKIRSTKLEDSAMYFCASSPWSGNTEAFFGQGTRLTVV.

On this clone itself: The read gets to within 3 residues of the CDR3 end, and the germline J gene fills in the rest. This chain uses TRBV5-4 with TRBJ2-3; D may be TRBD1 (6 bases). Germline lookup yields CDR1 SGHNT and CDR2 YYREEE (reference sequence). The CDR3 is 12 amino acids. Incomplete CDR3 DNA: TGTGCCAGCAGCGTACAGGGCGAAACG. Protein product: CASSVQGET. The full-length CDR3 reads as CASSVQGETQYF.

About this clone itself: The read terminates 3 residues before the CDR3 end, so the remaining end is supplied by the germline J gene. The J gene is TRBJ2-2, the V gene TRBV5-1, with unresolved D. This CDR3 has 13 residues. Germline V gives CDR1 SGHRS, CDR2 YFSETQ. Trimming took 0 bases from V and 10 from J, leaving 10 bases between them. CDR3 sequence reads: CASSLDGRLELFF. CDR3 DNA (partial): TGCGCCAGCAGCTTGGATGGGCGTTTGGAG.

A remark on this clone: The read halts 3 residues ahead of the CDR3 end, with the missing end drawn from the germline J gene. This chain uses TRBV19 with TRBJ2-5, with D uncertain. This CDR3 has 15 amino acids. Germline CDR1 is LNHDA and CDR2 is SQIVND (reference sequence). V was trimmed by 10 bases and J by 5 bases, leaving 23 bases between them. The DNA read from the CDR3 is TGTGCCACCTCCCCCACCCCCGGTGCTTTCGAGACC. Its protein is CATSPTPGAFET. The entire CDR3 reads CATSPTPGAFETQYF.

About this clone itself: Sequencing ends 3 residues short of the CDR3 end; the germline J gene provides the rest. V usage is TRBV5-1 and J usage is TRBJ1-4; TRBD1 is a possible D gene (6 bases). Trimming pared 5 bases from V and 5 bases from J, leaving 16 bases between. This CDR3 contains 15 residues. The germline V gene encodes CDR1 SGHRS and CDR2 YFSETQ. Partial CDR3 DNA: TGCGCCAGCAGTCCGGAGACAGGACTCAATGAAAAA. Protein product: CASSPETGLNEK. The CDR3 in full is CASSPETGLNEKLFF.

In regard to this clone: Read sequence stops 3 residues before the CDR3 end, and the germline J gene provides the missing end. J is TRBJ1-6 and V is TRBV2, with 7 bases aligning to TRBD1. The CDR3 has 14 amino acids. Looked up from germline, CDR1 is SNHLY and CDR2 is FYNNEI. V gave up 6 bases and J gave up 10 bases; unmatched junction bases: 9. The CDR3 reads CASRMDRLRSPLHF. Partial CDR3 DNA: TGTGCCAGCAGGATGGACAGGTTACGGTCACCC.

Comments on this clone: The CDR3 extends 3 residues past the end of the read, so its final part is completed from the germline J gene. The genes are TRBV7-2 and TRBJ1-2; 10 bases are a match to TRBD1. Germline CDR1 and CDR2: SGHTA and FQGNSA. V was pared by 0 bases and J by 7 bases, with 2 bases of the junction left unmatched. This CDR3 spans 14 amino acids. CDR3 amino acids: CASSLAGTGVGYTF. The covered CDR3 bases are TGTGCCAGCAGCTTAGCCGGGACAGGGGTTGGC.

With regard to this clone: The read finishes 3 residues shy of the CDR3 end, and the germline J gene is used to complete it. V and J are TRBV2 and TRBJ2-7, with 9 bases fitting TRBD2. This CDR3 contains 15 residues. J gave up 0 bases and V 4 bases, and 4 bases lay outside the gene matches. CDR1 SNHLY and CDR2 FYNNEI come from the germline V gene. The CDR3 bases that were read are TGTGCCAGCAGTGGAGTAGCGGGAGTCTCCTACGAG. It specifies CASSGVAGVSYE. In full, the CDR3 is CASSGVAGVSYEQYF.

On this clone: Coverage ceases 3 residues before the CDR3 finishes, and the germline J gene fills in the end. The V and J genes are TRBV19 and TRBJ2-7; 7 nucleotides align to TRBD2. The germline V gene has CDR1 LNHDA and CDR2 SQIVND (reference sequence). V shed 2 bases, J shed 3 bases, and the junction held 1 base outside the gene matches. This CDR3 contains 13 residues. CDR3 sequence: CASSITGGYEQYF. Partial CDR3 DNA: TGTGCCAGTAGTATAACGGGGGGCTACGAG.